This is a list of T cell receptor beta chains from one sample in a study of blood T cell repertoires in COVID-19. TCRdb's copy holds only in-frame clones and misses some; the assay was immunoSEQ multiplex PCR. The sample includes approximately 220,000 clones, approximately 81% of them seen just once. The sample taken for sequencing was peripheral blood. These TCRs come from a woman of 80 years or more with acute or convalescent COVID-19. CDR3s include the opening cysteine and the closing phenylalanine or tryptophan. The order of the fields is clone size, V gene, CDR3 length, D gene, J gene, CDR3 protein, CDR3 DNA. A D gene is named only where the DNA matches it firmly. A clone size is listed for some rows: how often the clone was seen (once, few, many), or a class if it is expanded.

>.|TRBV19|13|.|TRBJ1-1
CASTSPGTTEAFF
TGTGCCAGTACCTCCCCGGGTACCACTGAAGCTTTCTTT
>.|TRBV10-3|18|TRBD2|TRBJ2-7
CAISESRASGDLRHEQYF
TGTGCCATCAGTGAGTCGCGGGCTAGCGGGGACCTGAGGCACGAGCAGTACTTC
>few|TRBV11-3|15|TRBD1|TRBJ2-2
CASSLDPQGAGELFF
TGTGCCAGCAGCTTAGACCCACAGGGGGCCGGGGAGCTGTTTTTT
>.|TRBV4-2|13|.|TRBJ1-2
CASSQEGSYGYTF
TGTGCCAGCAGCCAAGAGGGGAGCTATGGCTACACCTTC
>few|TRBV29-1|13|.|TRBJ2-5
CSVDSGFSETQYF
TGCAGCGTTGACTCCGGTTTCTCGGAGACCCAGTACTTC
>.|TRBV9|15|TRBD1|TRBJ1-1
CASSLITGTGSEAFF
TGTGCCAGCAGCCTTATTACCGGGACAGGTAGTGAAGCTTTCTTT
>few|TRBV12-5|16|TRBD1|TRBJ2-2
CASGFGGQGISGELFF
TGTGCTAGTGGTTTCGGGGGACAGGGGATCTCCGGGGAGCTGTTTTTT
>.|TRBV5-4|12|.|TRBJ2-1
CASSLSPTQQFF
TGTGCCAGCAGCTTGTCCCCGACTCAGCAGTTCTTC
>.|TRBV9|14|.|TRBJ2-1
CASSQRDSYNEQFF
TGTGCCAGCAGCCAACGGGACTCTTACAATGAGCAGTTCTTC
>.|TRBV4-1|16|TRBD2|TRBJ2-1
CASSQGLAGVYNEQFF
TGCGCCAGCAGCCAAGGACTAGCGGGGGTCTACAATGAGCAGTTCTTC
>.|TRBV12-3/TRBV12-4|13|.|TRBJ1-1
CASSLRGGYEAFF
TGTGCCAGCAGCCTGCGGGGGGGCTATGAAGCTTTCTTT
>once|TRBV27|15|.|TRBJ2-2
CASINSQINTGELFF
TGTGCCAGCATAAACAGCCAGATCAACACCGGGGAGCTGTTTTTT
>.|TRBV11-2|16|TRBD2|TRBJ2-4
CASSLRTSGGASIQYF
TGTGCCAGCAGCTTAAGGACTAGCGGGGGGGCATCCATTCAGTACTTC
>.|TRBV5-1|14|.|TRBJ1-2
CASSLQGDDYGYTF
TGCGCCAGCAGTCTACAGGGCGATGACTATGGCTACACCTTC
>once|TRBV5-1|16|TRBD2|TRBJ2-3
CASSLGTSGGADTQYF
TGCGCCAGCAGCTTGGGGACTAGCGGGGGTGCAGATACGCAGTATTTT
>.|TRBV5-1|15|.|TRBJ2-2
CASSVDSFNTGELFF
TGCGCCAGCAGCGTCGACAGCTTCAACACCGGGGAGCTGTTTTTT
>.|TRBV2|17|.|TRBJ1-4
CASRLDRTGTRGEKLFF
TGTGCCAGCAGGCTCGACAGGACGGGTACGAGGGGTGAAAAACTGTTTTTT
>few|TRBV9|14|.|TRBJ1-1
CASSVGRSLGEAFF
TGTGCCAGCAGCGTAGGCAGGTCTTTAGGTGAAGCTTTCTTT
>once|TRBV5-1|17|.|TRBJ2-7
CASSLGEDSRAKYEQYF
TGCGCCAGCAGCTTGGGAGAAGACTCCCGCGCTAAATACGAGCAGTACTTC
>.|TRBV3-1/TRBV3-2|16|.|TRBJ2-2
CASSRGEATNTGELFF
TGTGCCAGCAGCCGGGGGGAGGCTACGAACACCGGGGAGCTGTTTTTT
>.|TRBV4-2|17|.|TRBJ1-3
CASSQALGRGSGNTIYF
TGTGCCAGCAGCCAAGCATTGGGTAGGGGGTCCGGAAACACCATATATTTT
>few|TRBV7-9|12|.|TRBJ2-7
CASSLARYEQYF
TGTGCCAGCAGCTTAGCGAGGTACGAGCAGTACTTC
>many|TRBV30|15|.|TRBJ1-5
CAWSAITGSNQPQHF
TGTGCCTGGAGTGCCATCACAGGTAGCAATCAGCCCCAGCATTTT
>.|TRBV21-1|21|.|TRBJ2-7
CASSKLLGRRTSGSKSGEQYF
TGTGCCAGCAGCAAATTGCTCGGGCGGCGGACTAGCGGGAGCAAAAGCGGCGAGCAGTACTTC
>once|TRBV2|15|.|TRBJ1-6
CASNPDQGSDSPLHF
TGTGCCAGCAACCCGGACCAGGGATCCGATTCACCCCTCCACTTT
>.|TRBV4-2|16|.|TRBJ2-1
CASSQERARDTSEQFF
TGTGCCAGCAGCCAAGAGAGGGCCCGGGACACGAGTGAGCAGTTCTTC
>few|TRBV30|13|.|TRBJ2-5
CAWNGGGEETQYF
TGTGCCTGGAACGGGGGTGGGGAAGAGACCCAGTACTTC
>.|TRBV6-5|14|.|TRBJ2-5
CASSSDFGGETQYF
TGTGCCAGCAGTTCAGACTTCGGCGGCGAGACCCAGTACTTC
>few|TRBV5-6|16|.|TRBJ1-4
CASSLQGGGTNEKLFF
TGTGCCAGCAGCCTACAGGGTGGAGGAACTAATGAAAAACTGTTTTTT
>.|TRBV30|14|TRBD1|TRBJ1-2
CAWSVGTGVGGYTF
TGTGCCTGGAGTGTCGGGACAGGGGTGGGTGGCTACACCTTC
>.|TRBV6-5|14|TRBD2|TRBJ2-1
CASRLSGGANEQFF
TGTGCCAGCAGGCTTAGCGGGGGGGCTAATGAGCAGTTCTTC
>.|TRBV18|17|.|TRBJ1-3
CASSPPILPGIGNTIYF
TGTGCCAGCTCACCACCGATTTTGCCAGGGATTGGAAACACCATATATTTT
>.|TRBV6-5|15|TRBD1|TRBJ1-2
CASTDKGQTHYGYTF
TGTGCCAGCACCGATAAGGGACAGACTCACTATGGCTACACCTTC
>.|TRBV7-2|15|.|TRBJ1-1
CASSLNGGVNTEAFF
TGTGCCAGCAGCTTAAATGGCGGAGTGAACACTGAAGCTTTCTTT
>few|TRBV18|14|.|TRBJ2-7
CASSPPGLNYEQYF
TGTGCCAGCTCACCACCGGGACTTAACTACGAGCAGTACTTC
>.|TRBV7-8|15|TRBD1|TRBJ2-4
CASSLGTGVMDIQYF
TGTGCCAGCAGCTTAGGGACAGGGGTGATGGACATTCAGTACTTC
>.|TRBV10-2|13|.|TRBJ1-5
CASTLGGNQPQHF
TGCGCCAGCACTTTAGGGGGCAATCAGCCCCAGCATTTT